Below are 3 T cell receptor beta chains sequenced from a single sample in a study of T cells in Graves' hyperthyroidism and ophthalmopathy. The source material, RNA transcripts, was used to amplify TCR beta CDR3 regions. TCR CDR3 regions were first amplified by RT-PCR with HTBI primers. TCRdb processed the multiplex PCR reads anew with MiXCR; each CDR3 protein has one entry. Of about 600,000 distinct CDR3 sequences detected, roughly 15% appear once; the ten largest clones hold about 12%. Sequenced material: blood. These receptors came from a woman between 45 and 65 years old with Graves' ophthalmopathy.

A few counts support this clonotype. This rearrangement joins TRBV6-1 to TRBJ2-1; maybe TRBD1 (6 bases). This CDR3 is built from 15 residues. Germline V lookup: CDR1 MNHNS, CDR2 SASEGT. V was cut by 6 bases and J by 0 bases, with 12 bases left in between. The CDR3 DNA reads TGTGCCAGCAGAGTGAGGGGGAACTCCTACAATGAGCAGTTCTTC. Translation: CASRVRGNSYNEQFF.

This clonotype was seen at least ten times. The gene calls are TRBV7-8 and TRBJ2-7, with 12 nucleotides matching TRBD2. Germline V gives CDR1 SGHVS, CDR2 FQNEAQ. Losses at the gene ends were 0 bases for V and 5 bases for J; bases not matched to a gene: 2. The CDR3 contains 15 residues. The CDR3 DNA reads TGTGCCAGCAGCTTAGCCCGGACTAGCGGGAACGAGCAGTACTTC. Translating gives CASSLARTSGNEQYF.

This clonotype was recorded a few times. This chain connects TRBV6-1 to TRBJ1-2, with D maybe TRBD1 (5 bases). The CDR3 contains 13 residues. V shed 6 bases and J shed 2 bases, with 10 bases lying between them. Looked up from germline, CDR1 is MNHNS and CDR2 is SASEGT. CDR3 sequence (DNA): TGTGCCAGCAGCCGGGACTTAAACTATGGCTACACCTTC. It translates to CASSRDLNYGYTF.